This TCR beta chain was obtained from a study of blood T cell repertoires in COVID-19. Germline V gene sequence: CDR1 SGHVS, CDR2 FQNEAQ. The length of the CDR3 is 13 residues. Trimming cost V 3 bases and J 8 bases, with 13 bases left between them. The method was immunoSEQ multiplex PCR; TCRdb's version includes in-frame clones alone and lacks a portion of them. The table has roughly 88,000 clones, 70% to 85% seen once; the top ten hold under 30%. Sequencing was done on a sample of peripheral blood. This clonotype originated in a woman aged 55-70 years in a cohort sampled during active or convalescent COVID-19. This sequence joins TRBV7-8 and TRBJ1-2, with a tentative D call TRBD1 (5 bases). CDR3 in DNA: TGTGCCAGCAGCTTTGACAGTATAGGAGGCTACACCTTC. Residues: CASSFDSIGGYTF.